Described below is a single T cell receptor beta chain sequence and its context. Its matching antigen is unknown. Germline assignment: CDR1 KGHSH and CDR2 LQKENI. The V end was cut by 3 bases, the J end by 3 bases, with 11 bases between. The CDR3 has 14 residues. The PCR was carried out with 60 Vbeta primers and 13 Jbeta primers. The protocol was immunoSEQ multiplex PCR, while the TCRdb copy is restricted to in-frame clones and leaves out a portion. This sample has 150,000 to 200,000 clones; approximately 80% occur once, and the top ten carry over 3%. The source of the sample is a study of cytomegalovirus exposure and HLA in healthy donors. General study results and limits: Some TCR beta chains (roughly 160 of them) were listed as cytomegalovirus-associated. DRB1 had the most TCR associations and HLA-C the fewest, a later analysis found, with rates varying by HLA locus.

This clonotype was sampled from a woman in her 50s in good health and CMV-seropositive. What was sequenced was PBMCs. The V gene is TRBV18, the J gene TRBJ1-1; no firm D call. DNA of the CDR3: TGTGCCAGCTCACCGGGAGGAAGAGACACTGAAGCTTTCTTT. It translates to CASSPGGRDTEAFF.